One sample yielded the 20 T cell receptor beta chains listed below, sequenced in a study of blood T cells in healthy people across ages. The use of a sample-barcoded 5' primer and a J-beta primer mix characterized a second PCR of roughly 6 to 12 cycles. Each CDR3 protein is one row after TCRdb ran MiXCR on the 5' RACE reads. The table lists around 1,500,000 distinct CDR3 sequences, 28% of them singletons. Sequencing was done on a sample of blood. The receptor source for this set is a woman between 25 and 40 years old in good health.

This clonotype was detected once. The gene calls are TRBV2 and TRBJ1-1; a weak D match, TRBD1 (6 bases). Trimming pared 8 bases from V and 0 bases from J, leaving 13 bases between. The CDR3 is made up of 14 amino acids. CDR1 and CDR2 from the germline V gene are SNHLY and FYNNEI. The CDR3 DNA reads TGTGCCAGCGGAAGGACAGTCATGAACACTGAAGCTTTCTTT. Translation: CASGRTVMNTEAFF.

The V gene is TRBV5-1, the J gene TRBJ1-2; weak D call: TRBD1 (5 bases). Germline V gives CDR1 SGHRS, CDR2 YFSETQ. V lost 0 bases to trimming and J lost 10 bases, with 13 bases between them. The CDR3 sequence is 13 residues long. CDR3 DNA: TGCGCCAGCAGCTTGGTAGTCCAGGGCGACTACACCTTC. Protein sequence: CASSLVVQGDYTF.

The chain couples TRBV6-6 to TRBJ1-1, with D possibly being TRBD1 (5 bases). CDR3 length equals 14 residues. V was clipped by 5 bases and J by 7 bases, with 17 bases between them. Per the germline V gene, CDR1 is MNHNY and CDR2 is SVGAGI (reference sequence). The CDR3 nucleotides read TGTGCCAGCAGTGAGCCCGGGACCAGCTTTGAAGCTTTCTTT. It specifies CASSEPGTSFEAFF.

A word on this clonotype: A read error may be the cause here, since a much bigger clone is one base away. V usage is TRBV4-1 and J usage is TRBJ2-1; D gene ambiguous. Germline CDR1 and CDR2: MGHRA and YSYEKL. The CDR3 extends over 14 amino acids. The CDR3 loop reads CASGQVTVQNEQFF. CDR3 in DNA: TGCGCCAGCGGCCAAGTGACCGTACAAAATGAGCAGTTCTTC.

This clonotype turned up a few times. The CDR3 reads CASSSTGRRNQPQHF. The CDR3 coding sequence is TGTGCCAGCAGTTCCACAGGGAGACGCAATCAGCCCCAGCATTTT. The J gene is TRBJ1-5, the V gene TRBV6-2 or TRBV6-3; TRBD1 is a possible D gene (6 bases). V shed 4 bases and J shed 2 bases, with 12 bases lying between them. The CDR3 sequence is 15 residues long. Germline CDR1 MNHEY, CDR2 SVGEGT.

Only a few counts were recorded for this clonotype. The V and J genes are TRBV5-6 and TRBJ2-1; 7 positions agree with TRBD2. Germline CDR1 and CDR2: SGHDT and YYEEEE. The length of the CDR3 is 17 residues. V was clipped by 2 bases and J by 3 bases; unmatched bases: 11. CDR3 region: CASSFNQAGLYYNEQFF. The CDR3 coding sequence is TGTGCCAGCAGCTTCAATCAAGCGGGACTCTACTACAATGAGCAGTTCTTC.

This clonotype was counted only a few times. The chain recombines TRBV6-2 or TRBV6-3 with TRBJ2-1; 7 bases agree with TRBD2. This CDR3 region has 14 residues. The junction had 7 bases not matched to a gene; V was cut back by 5 bases and J by 6 bases. The germline gives CDR1 MNHEY, CDR2 SVGEGT. The CDR3 loop is CASSDSGTSNEQFF. For the CDR3, the DNA is TGTGCCAGCAGTGACAGCGGGACCTCCAATGAGCAGTTCTTC.

This clonotype showed up just a few times. The chain combines TRBV11-2 with TRBJ2-1; 7 nucleotides line up with TRBD2. The trim removed 6 bases at V and 7 bases at J, leaving 15 bases unmatched. This CDR3 is 16 amino acids long. In germline, CDR1 is SGHAT, CDR2 FQNNGV. Here the CDR3 reads CASRLRTSGVCNEQFF. CDR3 nucleotide sequence: TGTGCCAGCAGGCTTCGTACCAGCGGGGTATGTAATGAGCAGTTCTTC.

This clonotype turned up a few times. The rearrangement links TRBV7-9 to TRBJ2-1; D gene unclear. The germline V gene has CDR1 SEHNR and CDR2 FQNEAQ (reference sequence). V lost 5 bases and J 0 bases, leaving 14 bases between the germline ends. The CDR3 has 16 amino acids. DNA for the CDR3: TGTGCCAGCAGCGGTTGGGCGGTTAGCTCCTACAATGAGCAGTTCTTC. Protein sequence: CASSGWAVSSYNEQFF.

For the CDR3, the DNA is TGCAGTGCTAGAGCGACAGGGGGCAGTCAGCCCCAGCATTTT. Protein: CSARATGGSQPQHF. V gene TRBV20-1 combines with J gene TRBJ1-5; 10 bases line up with TRBD1. The length of the CDR3 is 14 residues. Germline CDR1 DFQATT, CDR2 SNEGSKA (reference sequence). J gave up 6 bases and V 1 base, and 3 bases lay outside the gene matches.

This clonotype was picked up many times. The gene calls are TRBV20-1 and TRBJ2-7, with no clear D. Germline V gene lookup returns CDR1 DFQATT and CDR2 SNEGSKA (reference sequence). With 3 bases removed from V and 2 bases from J, the gap between germline ends came to 11 bases. The CDR3 has 13 amino acids. The CDR3 loop reads CSASTVRAYEQYF. In DNA form, the CDR3 reads TGCAGTGCTAGTACGGTTCGGGCCTACGAGCAGTACTTC.

This clonotype occurred many times. The chain combines TRBV12-3 or TRBV12-4 with TRBJ1-6; D is possibly TRBD1 (5 bases). Trimming removed 5 bases from V and 10 bases from J, with 12 bases in between. This CDR3 is 13 amino acids long. The CDR3 protein is CASSQNQGSPLHF. The CDR3 DNA follows: TGTGCCAGCAGTCAGAACCAGGGATCACCCCTCCACTTT.

Many counts were recorded for this clonotype. The CDR3 loop reads CASSFAGQDAGGYTF. CDR3 sequence (DNA): TGCGCCAGCAGTTTCGCGGGACAGGACGCGGGTGGCTACACCTTC. The rearrangement uses TRBV5-1 and TRBJ1-2; TRBD1 matches at 8 bases. The CDR3 has 15 amino acids. Unmatched junction bases numbered 13, after V lost 5 bases and J lost 7 bases. Germline V gene lookup returns CDR1 SGHRS and CDR2 YFSETQ.

Remarks on this clonotype: A single base separates this from a much larger clone, so it may be a read error. The V call is TRBV7-2, the J call TRBJ2-5, with 7 bases fitting TRBD1. The DNA end lines up better with TRBJ2-7; the J call may be wrong. This CDR3 spans 14 amino acids. Germline V gives CDR1 SGHTA, CDR2 FQGNSA. DNA of the CDR3: TGTGCCTGCAGCTTAGAGGGACAGATTTACGAGCAGTACTTC. Its translation is CACSLEGQIYEQYF.

The chain uses TRBV20-1 and TRBJ2-5; 11 nucleotides agree with TRBD2. Germline V CDR1 and CDR2: DFQATT, SNEGSKA (reference sequence). V lost 1 base to trimming and J lost 4 bases; unmatched junction nucleotides: 5. The CDR3 spans 15 residues. In DNA form, the CDR3 reads TGCAGTGCTAGAGCGACTAGCGGGGATCTAGAGACCCAGTACTTC. Its protein product is CSARATSGDLETQYF.

This clonotype appeared a few times. The rearrangement links TRBV20-1 to TRBJ1-5; D ambiguous. Germline CDR1 reads DFQATT; CDR2 reads SNEGSKA (reference sequence). Trimming took off 6 bases at V and 4 bases at J, with 10 bases between the two ends. The CDR3 runs 12 residues. The DNA of the CDR3 is TGCAGTGCCAGGAGTATAAATCAGCCCCAGCATTTT. This codes for CSARSINQPQHF.

This clonotype was seen a handful of times. The V call is TRBV7-9, the J call TRBJ2-4; 11 bases fit TRBD2. CDR3 length equals 16 residues. Germline assignment: CDR1 SEHNR and CDR2 FQNEAQ (reference sequence). J gave up 8 bases and V 2 bases, and 8 bases lay outside the gene matches. Here the CDR3 reads CASSLWSSGGLDIQYF. CDR3 DNA sequence: TGTGCCAGCAGCTTATGGTCTAGCGGGGGGCTGGACATTCAGTACTTC.

This clonotype was detected a few times. V and J are TRBV5-8 and TRBJ2-7; 7 positions match TRBD2. The CDR3 contains 15 residues. Losses at the gene ends were 4 bases for V and 4 bases for J; bases not matched to a gene: 11. Germline V gene sequence: CDR1 SGHTS, CDR2 YDEGEE. The CDR3 region has the DNA TGTGCCAGCAGCCCCCCCAGGGACTACCCATACGAGCAGTACTTC. It is translated as CASSPPRDYPYEQYF.

This clonotype was seen at least ten times. The chain employs TRBV20-1 and TRBJ2-3; D is uncertain. With 0 bases removed from V and 4 bases from J, the gap between germline ends came to 17 bases. The CDR3 loop spans 16 amino acids. CDR1 DFQATT and CDR2 SNEGSKA come from the germline V gene (reference sequence). This CDR3 reads CSAREATPGVPDTQYF. The CDR3 nucleotides are TGCAGTGCTAGAGAGGCGACCCCCGGCGTCCCAGATACGCAGTATTTT.

This sequence joins TRBV7-2 and TRBJ2-2; D may match TRBD1 or TRBD2 (6 bases each). V was trimmed by 2 bases and J by 3 bases, leaving 13 bases between them. This CDR3 has 16 residues. The germline gives CDR1 SGHTA, CDR2 FQGNSA. The CDR3 is CASSLSPGEDTGELFF. The CDR3 nucleotides are TGTGCCAGCAGCTTAAGTCCAGGGGAGGACACCGGGGAGCTGTTTTTT.